One T cell receptor (beta chain) is described in this entry. Antigen: not known. V trimming: 1 base; J trimming: 6 bases; junction bases outside the gene matches: 8. Germline loops: CDR1 MNHNS, CDR2 SASEGT. This CDR3 region has 16 residues. This specimen comes from a study of cytomegalovirus exposure and HLA in healthy donors. Study conclusions and caveats: Later analysis demonstrated an association between a missense DCLRE1C variant and TCR beta V- and J-gene trimming.

PCR used 60 Vbeta primers and 13 Jbeta primers. Clones were sequenced by immunoSEQ multiplex PCR, and TCRdb holds only the in-frame ones, with some missing. The sample yields 90,000 to 110,000 clones, 15% seen once. The source material was PBMCs. The sequence came from a female donor in good health and CMV-seronegative. V usage is TRBV6-1 and J usage is TRBJ2-4; 8 nucleotides match TRBD2. The CDR3 bases are TGTGCCAGCAGTGAAGTTTCGGGACTAGTCGGAAACATTCAGTACTTC. Encoded protein: CASSEVSGLVGNIQYF.